This T cell receptor (beta chain) was found in a study of T cells in Graves' hyperthyroidism and ophthalmopathy. General study points: The blood repertoire included most of the expanded thyroid clonotypes above 0.001.

Trimming stripped 0 bases from V and 3 bases from J, with 11 bases between. Looked up from germline, CDR1 is MNHEY and CDR2 is SVGAGI. There are 15 residues in the CDR3. This clonotype has a count of ten or more. The antigen is unknown. Authors of the study amplified TCR beta CDR3 regions from RNA transcripts. An initial round of RT-PCR targeting the TCR CDR3 relied on the HTBI primer set. MiXCR was run by TCRdb on the multiplex PCR reads, yielding one entry per CDR3 protein. The table records hundreds of thousands of distinct CDR3 sequences, less than 15% of them present only once. The source is a woman between 18 and 29 years old with Graves' hyperthyroidism. The sequenced material came from blood. The chain recombines TRBV6-5 with TRBJ1-1, with D unresolved. The CDR3 coding sequence is TGTGCCAGCAGTTACTCGCGTAATAGATACACTGAAGCTTTCTTT. Its translation: CASSYSRNRYTEAFF.